One TCR beta chain is described in this entry. The germline V and J ends were trimmed by 4 bases and 5 bases, with 14 bases remaining between them. This CDR3 has 15 amino acids. Germline-derived CDR1 and CDR2 are MGHRA and YSYEKL. Using immunoSEQ multiplex PCR, the repertoire was profiled, and TCRdb retains in-frame clones only, with some absent. Counted here are more than 55,000 clones, approximately 90% occurring once; the ten biggest clones make up around 3.5%. The data were taken from a study of T cell changes during pregnancy in multiple sclerosis. The receptor was isolated from a female donor in good health, enrolled as a control in a pregnancy study. This rearrangement joins TRBV4-1 to TRBJ2-2; the D is unclear. The sequencing used peripheral blood, collected after pregnancy. CDR3 nucleotide sequence: TGCGCCAGCAGCCTGAGGTCTGGCGGTACCGGGGAGCTGTTTTTT. The encoded protein is CASSLRSGGTGELFF.